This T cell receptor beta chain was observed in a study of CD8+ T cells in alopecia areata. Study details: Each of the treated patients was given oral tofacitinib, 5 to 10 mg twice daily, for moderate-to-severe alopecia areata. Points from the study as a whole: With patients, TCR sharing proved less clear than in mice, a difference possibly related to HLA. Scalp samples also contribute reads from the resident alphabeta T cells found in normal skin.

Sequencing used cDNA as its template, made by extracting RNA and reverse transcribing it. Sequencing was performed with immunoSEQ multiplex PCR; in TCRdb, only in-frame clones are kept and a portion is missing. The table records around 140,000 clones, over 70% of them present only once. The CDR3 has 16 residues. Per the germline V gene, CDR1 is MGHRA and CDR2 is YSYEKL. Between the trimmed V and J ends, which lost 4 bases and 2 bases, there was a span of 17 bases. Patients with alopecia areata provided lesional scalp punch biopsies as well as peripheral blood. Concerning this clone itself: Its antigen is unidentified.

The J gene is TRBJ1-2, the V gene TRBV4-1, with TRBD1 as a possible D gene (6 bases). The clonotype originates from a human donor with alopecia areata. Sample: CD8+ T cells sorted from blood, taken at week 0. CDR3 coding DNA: TGCGCCAGCAGCCCTAGTTATGATGGGGGCAACTATGGCTACACCTTC. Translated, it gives CASSPSYDGGNYGYTF.